A single sample is the source of the 20 T cell receptor beta chains below, sequenced in a study of blood T cell repertoires in COVID-19. Sequenced by immunoSEQ multiplex PCR; TCRdb stores in-frame clones only, minus some. The profile shows a few hundred thousand clones, approximately 90% of them singletons. Sequenced material: peripheral blood. The receptors here all came from a man over 45 with COVID-19, enrolled during active disease.

This clone has ten or more counts. The chain recombines TRBV11-2 with TRBJ1-5; 8 nucleotides agree with TRBD1. The junction had 5 bases not matched to a gene; V was cut back by 1 base and J by 6 bases. The CDR3 is 15 amino acids. Germline V CDR1 and CDR2: SGHAT, FQNNGV. This CDR3 is CASSLVPRGRQPQHF. CDR3 sequence (DNA): TGTGCCAGCAGCTTAGTTCCCAGGGGGCGTCAGCCCCAGCATTTT.

This chain joins TRBV2 and TRBJ2-5, with a weak D call TRBD1 (6 bases). Trimming took off 3 bases at V and 5 bases at J, with 7 bases between the two ends. CDR1 and CDR2 from the germline V gene are SNHLY and FYNNEI. This CDR3 contains 12 residues. CDR3 sequence (DNA): TGTGCCAGCAGTGACAGGGGTGAGACCCAGTACTTC. Amino acids: CASSDRGETQYF.

The chain carries TRBV29-1 and TRBJ1-2; 7 positions agree with TRBD1. The CDR3 consists of 12 residues. V was pared by 7 bases and J by 2 bases, with 4 bases of the junction left unmatched. Per germline, CDR1 SQVTM and CDR2 ANQGSEA. The CDR3 protein is CSAPDRNYGYTF. In DNA form, the CDR3 reads TGCAGCGCCCCGGACAGGAACTATGGCTACACCTTC.

This chain connects TRBV7-2 to TRBJ2-1, with D possibly being TRBD2 (6 bases). The CDR3 loop spans 14 amino acids. CDR1 and CDR2 (germline): SGHTA, FQGNSA. Trimming cost V 5 bases and J 14 bases, with 22 bases left between them. CDR3 loop: CASSLQPSRGVEFF. The CDR3 nucleotides read TGTGCCAGCAGCCTACAGCCAAGTCGCGGGGTAGAGTTCTTC.

The rearrangement uses TRBV19 and TRBJ2-1; 8 positions agree with TRBD1. This CDR3 contains 13 residues. Germline CDR1 LNHDA, CDR2 SQIVND (reference sequence). Trimming took 7 bases from V and 4 from J; bases not matched to a gene: 3. CDR3 in amino acids: CASKGQGYNEQFF. The CDR3 DNA reads as TGTGCCAGTAAAGGACAGGGTTACAATGAGCAGTTCTTC. The complete variable domain, with remaining parts taken from reference TRBV19 and TRBJ2-1, reads DGGITQSPKYLFRKEGQNVTLSCEQNLNHDAMYWYRQDPGQGLRLIYYSQIVNDFQKGDIAEGYSVSREKKESFPLTVTSAQKNPTAFYLCASKGQGYNEQFFGPGTRLTVL.

V gene TRBV27 combines with J gene TRBJ1-2; D is possibly TRBD1 (5 bases). V was pared by 3 bases and J by 7 bases, with 12 bases between. The CDR3 contains 13 residues. Looked up from germline, CDR1 is MNHEY and CDR2 is SMNVEV (reference sequence). For the CDR3, the DNA is TGTGCCAGCAGTTTGATGGGGGAGGCTGGCTACACCTTC. This encodes CASSLMGEAGYTF.

The chain links TRBV6-6 to TRBJ2-7; 8 nucleotides match TRBD1. Germline CDR1 is MNHNY and CDR2 is SVGAGI (reference sequence). Trimming cost V 9 bases and J 0 bases; bases outside gene matches: 4. The CDR3 contains 13 residues. CDR3 coding DNA: TGTGCCAGTACCGGGACAGGCTCCTACGAGCAGTACTTC. It translates to CASTGTGSYEQYF.

As DNA, the CDR3 is TGTGCCAGCAGCCTCGCGGCTAGCGGGAGTGAAGATACGCAGTATTTT. Amino acid sequence: CASSLAASGSEDTQYF. This chain connects TRBV3-1 (or the pseudogene TRBV3-2) to TRBJ2-3, with 10 nucleotides matching TRBD2. J lost 5 bases, V lost 4 bases, and 9 bases had no gene match. Germline CDR1 is LGHDT and CDR2 is YNNKEL (reference sequence). The CDR3 length is 16 residues.

The J gene is TRBJ1-2, the V gene TRBV2; weak D call: TRBD1 (5 bases). The CDR3 is 14 amino acids. Trimming cost V 1 base and J 7 bases, with 13 bases left between them. The germline V gene encodes CDR1 SNHLY and CDR2 FYNNEI. The DNA of the CDR3 is TGTGCCAGCAGTGAAGGGGGGGTCCCGAGTGGCTACACCTTC. Its protein is CASSEGGVPSGYTF.

The chain joins TRBV3-1 (or the pseudogene TRBV3-2) to TRBJ2-5; no firm D call. CDR3 length equals 14 residues. The V gene's germline CDR1 is LGHDT and CDR2 YNNKEL (reference sequence). Trimming cost V 1 base and J 5 bases, with 11 bases left between them. The CDR3 region is CASSQASGWETQYF. The CDR3 coding sequence is TGTGCCAGCAGCCAAGCGTCCGGGTGGGAGACCCAGTACTTC.

The J gene is TRBJ2-1, the V gene TRBV5-1; 7 nucleotides line up with TRBD1. The V gene's germline CDR1 is SGHRS and CDR2 YFSETQ. The V segment lost 4 bases and the J segment 0 bases; nucleotides outside the gene matches: 7. The CDR3 length is 16 residues. The CDR3, as DNA: TGCGCCAGCAGCCGATCCGGGACAGTCTCCTACAATGAGCAGTTCTTC. The encoded protein is CASSRSGTVSYNEQFF.

Note on this clone: Different DNA sequences within this sample yield the same CDR3. The rearrangement uses TRBV2 and TRBJ1-1; D is possibly TRBD1 (6 bases). V was cut by 10 bases and J by 7 bases, with 22 bases left in between. The CDR3 length is 14 residues. Germline V gene sequence: CDR1 SNHLY, CDR2 FYNNEI. The DNA of the CDR3 is TGTGCCACACTGCAAGGGAGGGGGGGCCTTGAAGCTTTCTTT. Translating it yields CATLQGRGGLEAFF. The entire variable domain, with the rest obtained from reference TRBV2 and TRBJ1-1, is as follows: EPEVTQTPSHQVTQMGQEVILRCVPISNHLYFYWYRQILGQKVEFLVSFYNNEISEKSEIFDDQFSVERPDGSNFTLKIRSTKLEDSAMYFCATLQGRGGLEAFFGQGTRLTVV.

The chain carries TRBV4-3 and TRBJ1-1; 7 nucleotides align to TRBD1. Germline V CDR1 and CDR2: LGHNA, YSLEER. The CDR3 spans 15 residues. J gave up 4 bases and V 3 bases, and 8 bases lay outside the gene matches. The CDR3 DNA follows: TGCGCCAGCAGCCACACACAGGGGTTGGGCACTGAAGCTTTCTTT. It translates to CASSHTQGLGTEAFF.

V usage is TRBV5-1 and J usage is TRBJ2-2, with TRBD2 matching 11 bases. This CDR3 is 16 amino acids long. Germline CDR1 is SGHRS and CDR2 is YFSETQ. Trimming at V came to 4 bases and at J to 1 base, leaving 3 bases not matched to a gene. CDR3 protein: CASSNGLAGNTGELFF. DNA of the CDR3: TGCGCCAGCAGCAACGGACTAGCGGGGAACACCGGGGAGCTGTTTTTT.

This chain uses TRBV10-2 with TRBJ2-7; 12 bases are a match to TRBD2. The CDR3 is 13 residues long. With 8 bases clipped from V and 7 bases from J, the junction kept 6 bases outside the gene matches. Germline assignment: CDR1 WSHSY and CDR2 SAAADI. The CDR3 nucleotides are TGCGCCAGCCGACTAGCGGGAGCGGGAGAGCAGTACTTC. It encodes CASRLAGAGEQYF.

This rearrangement joins TRBV5-1 to TRBJ1-2; tentatively, D is TRBD1 (6 bases). Germline loops: CDR1 SGHRS, CDR2 YFSETQ. V lost 5 bases and J lost 8, with 19 bases in between. The CDR3 is 14 amino acids. CDR3 in amino acids: CASSPDSGGRGYTF. Written as DNA, the CDR3 is TGCGCCAGCAGTCCAGACTCGGGGGGGCGCGGCTACACCTTC. The full variable domain, rest sourced from reference TRBV5-1 and TRBJ1-2, is KAGVTQTPRYLIKTRGQQVTLSCSPISGHRSVSWYQQTPGQGLQFLFEYFSETQRNKGNFPGRFSGRQFSNSRSEMNVSTLELGDSALYLCASSPDSGGRGYTFGSGTRLTVV.

This rearrangement joins TRBV30 to TRBJ2-2; 8 positions agree with TRBD1. With 3 bases clipped from V and 2 bases from J, the junction kept 11 bases outside the gene matches. Germline V gene sequence: CDR1 GTSNPN, CDR2 SVGIG (reference sequence). This CDR3 spans 17 amino acids. For the CDR3, the DNA is TGTGCCTGGAGCCAACCGCAGGGGGCAGACAACACCGGGGAGCTGTTTTTT. Translating gives CAWSQPQGADNTGELFF.

The rearrangement joins TRBV18 to TRBJ2-5, with D maybe TRBD2 (6 bases). This CDR3 is 14 amino acids long. The V end lost 5 bases, the J end lost 2 bases, and 12 bases lay between the germline ends. The germline V gene has CDR1 KGHSH and CDR2 LQKENI. The CDR3 sequence is CASSENGGQETQYF. CDR3 nucleotide sequence: TGTGCCAGCTCAGAAAATGGGGGGCAAGAGACCCAGTACTTC. Looking up the rest from reference TRBV18 and TRBJ2-5 gives the full variable domain: NAGVMQNPRHLVRRRGQEARLRCSPMKGHSHVYWYRQLPEEGLKFMVYLQKENIIDESGMPKERFSAEFPKEGPSILRIQQVVRGDSAAYFCASSENGGQETQYFGPGTRLLVL.

The rearrangement links TRBV6-9 to TRBJ1-2; no reliable D call. This CDR3 spans 12 amino acids. The V gene's germline CDR1 is MNHGY and CDR2 SVAAGI. V was clipped by 5 bases and J by 1 base, with 5 bases between them. CDR3 residues: CASSHSNYGYTF. CDR3 sequence (DNA): TGTGCCAGCAGTCACAGTAACTATGGCTACACCTTC.

This clone was seen at least ten times. V gene TRBV7-8 combines with J gene TRBJ2-7, with a weak D call TRBD2 (6 bases). The CDR3 loop spans 15 amino acids. V shed 5 bases and J shed 6 bases, with 20 bases lying between them. Germline lookup yields CDR1 SGHVS and CDR2 FQNEAQ. The DNA of the CDR3 is TGTGCCAGCAGCCCGGGACTTTTAAATTACGTCGAGCAGTACTTC. Its protein is CASSPGLLNYVEQYF.